This passage covers 5 T cell receptor beta chains from one sample sequenced in a study of T cells in Graves' hyperthyroidism and ophthalmopathy (dated by TCRdb to about 2019). Library prep was done by multiplex PCR. The data were produced on an Illumina HiSeq 2000. TCR beta CDR3 regions were amplified from RNA transcripts. The TCR CDR3 was subjected to a first round of RT-PCR using the HTBI primer set and the Qiagen OneStep RT-PCR kit. TCRdb trimmed public reads at Q25 via fastp, called clones via MiXCR and kept in-frame beta chains. Identical CDR3 protein sequences are pooled into one entry, listed with their most common genes and DNA. Within this sample are around 690,000 distinct CDR3 sequences, with about 20% of them counted one time only. Around a third of the sample goes to the ten largest clones. The sequencing sample was made of blood. These receptors all stem from a man aged 25 to 45 with Graves' ophthalmopathy.

The rearrangement links TRBV20-1 to TRBJ2-1, with 7 bases identical to TRBD2. Looked up from germline, CDR1 is DFQATT and CDR2 is SNEGSKA (reference sequence). This CDR3 is built from 14 residues. V was clipped by 5 bases and J by 2 bases; unmatched bases: 6. CDR3 amino acids: CSAFPLAPYNEQFF. DNA for the CDR3: TGCAGTGCTTTTCCACTAGCGCCCTACAATGAGCAGTTCTTC.

This clonotype appeared a few times. The rearrangement joins TRBV15 to TRBJ1-5; possibly TRBD1 for D (6 bases). The V and J ends lost 7 bases and 1 base respectively, with 14 bases between them. This CDR3 has 15 residues. Germline values: CDR1 LNHNV, CDR2 YYDKDF (reference sequence). CDR3 nucleotides: TGTGCCACCAAGCCCAGGGGAGGAAGCAATCAGCCCCAGCATTTT. Its protein product is CATKPRGGSNQPQHF.

The chain employs TRBV7-9 and TRBJ2-7, with 8 bases identical to TRBD1. Germline CDR1 reads SEHNR; CDR2 reads FQNEAQ (reference sequence). Losses at the gene ends were 5 bases for V and 0 bases for J; bases not matched to a gene: 3. The CDR3 has 14 residues. CDR3: CASSDRGISYEQYF. The CDR3 DNA is TGTGCCAGCAGCGACAGGGGAATCTCCTACGAGCAGTACTTC.

This clonotype was counted only a few times. This chain connects TRBV28 to TRBJ2-7; D not resolved. Germline CDR1 is MDHEN and CDR2 is SYDVKM. This CDR3 comprises 12 residues. V shed 7 bases and J shed 2 bases, with 9 bases lying between them. The CDR3 reads CASIGKPYEQYF. The CDR3 DNA reads TGTGCCAGCATAGGAAAACCCTACGAGCAGTACTTC.

This chain uses TRBV5-6 with TRBJ1-6; TRBD1 is a possible D gene (5 bases). The CDR3 loop spans 14 amino acids. V was shortened by 3 bases and J by 10 bases, with 14 bases between the two germline ends. Germline CDR1 and CDR2: SGHDT and YYEEEE. The CDR3 here is CASSSQARASPLHF. The CDR3 DNA sequence: TGTGCCAGCAGCTCGCAAGCCAGGGCCTCACCCCTCCACTTT.